A single sample is the source of the 14 T cell receptor beta chains below, sequenced in a study of blood T cells in healthy people across ages. The authors ran a second PCR of about 6 to 11 cycles using a sample-barcoded 5' primer and a J-beta primer mix. TCRdb redid the calling of the 5' RACE reads with MiXCR, one entry per CDR3 protein. The table shows approximately 830,000 distinct CDR3 sequences, with 62% occurring only once. Sequencing was carried out using blood. These receptors all come from a man aged 25 to 40 in good health.

The chain is built from TRBV6-4 and TRBJ2-4; maybe TRBD1 (6 bases). The V end lost 11 bases, the J end lost 13 bases, and 21 bases lay between the germline ends. This CDR3 contains 12 residues. The germline V gene encodes CDR1 MRHNA and CDR2 SNTAGT. CDR3 sequence reads: CAGIMGAWEQYF. The CDR3 coding sequence is TGTGCCGGAATAATGGGGGCGTGGGAGCAGTACTTC.

V and J are TRBV7-3 and TRBJ2-2; D gene ambiguous. CDR1 SGHTA and CDR2 FQGTGA come from the germline V gene. V lost 2 bases and J 6 bases, leaving 13 bases between the germline ends. The CDR3 is 15 amino acids. CDR3 loop: CASSLWLEGSGELFF. The DNA for the CDR3 is TGTGCCAGCAGCTTATGGCTCGAAGGGTCCGGGGAGCTGTTTTTT.

This rearrangement joins TRBV15 to TRBJ1-4; D is possibly TRBD1 (5 bases). The CDR3 is 13 residues long. Germline-derived CDR1 and CDR2 are LNHNV and YYDKDF (reference sequence). Trimming left V 5 bases short and J 5 bases short, with 9 bases between. The CDR3: CATSRQGNEKLFF. In DNA, the CDR3 is TGTGCCACCAGCCGGCAGGGCAATGAAAAACTGTTTTTT.

This sequence joins TRBV5-5 and TRBJ2-7; maybe TRBD1 (5 bases). Germline assignment: CDR1 SGHKS and CDR2 YYEKEE (reference sequence). Between the trimmed V and J ends, which lost 4 bases and 2 bases, there was a span of 10 bases. This CDR3 has 13 amino acids. CDR3 sequence (DNA): TGTGCCAGCAGCAGAGGACATGCCTACGAGCAGTACTTC. Translation gives CASSRGHAYEQYF.

CDR3 DNA sequence: TGCAGCGTCCAAGAGGGGGGACAAGAGACCCAGTACTTC. It encodes CSVQEGGQETQYF. The genes are TRBV29-1 and TRBJ2-5; the D gene could be TRBD1 or TRBD2 (6 bases each). Trimming left V 6 bases short and J 2 bases short, with 13 bases between. The CDR3 length is 13 residues. The V gene's germline CDR1 is SQVTM and CDR2 ANQGSEA.

CDR3 nucleotide sequence: TGTGCCAGCAGTCCCGGGACAGGGCTCACCGGGGAGCTGTTTTTT. This gives the protein CASSPGTGLTGELFF. V is TRBV6-2 or TRBV6-3 and J is TRBJ2-2, with 9 nucleotides matching TRBD1. CDR1 is MNHEY and CDR2 is SVGEGT in the germline V gene. V gave up 5 bases and J gave up 4 bases; unmatched junction bases: 5. This CDR3 has 15 amino acids.

This clonotype has just a few counts. The chain recombines TRBV7-6 with TRBJ2-4; 8 bases fit TRBD1. The better agreement between TRBJ2-7 and the DNA end casts doubt on the J call. Germline-derived CDR1 and CDR2 are SGHVS and FNYEAQ. CDR3 length equals 14 residues. The CDR3 is CASSLGTGRDEQYF. The CDR3, as DNA: TGTGCCAGCAGCCTGGGGACAGGTCGCGACGAGCAGTACTTC.

The table lists this clonotype with a count of one. The CDR3 here is CASMGFYNEQFF. As DNA, the CDR3 is TGTGCCAGTATGGGGTTCTACAATGAGCAGTTCTTC. V usage is TRBV6-2 or TRBV6-3 and J usage is TRBJ2-1, with D uncertain. Trimming shortened V by 9 bases and J by 3 bases, and 9 bases separated the two germline ends. This CDR3 has 12 residues. Per germline, CDR1 MNHEY and CDR2 SVGEGT.

This clonotype was observed a handful of times. The chain links TRBV27 to TRBJ1-2; 9 nucleotides match TRBD1. The length of the CDR3 is 15 residues. Per germline, CDR1 MNHEY and CDR2 SMNVEV (reference sequence). J was trimmed by 5 bases and V by 1 base; bases with no gene match: 5. The CDR3 sequence: CASSLWTGARYGYTF. The DNA of the CDR3 is TGTGCCAGCAGTTTATGGACAGGGGCCCGATATGGCTACACCTTC.

This clonotype was observed a few times. This chain connects TRBV5-1 to TRBJ2-1; D remains ambiguous. Germline CDR1 is SGHRS and CDR2 is YFSETQ. Trimming took off 4 bases at V and 6 bases at J, with 11 bases between the two ends. The CDR3 extends over 13 amino acids. The CDR3 loop reads CASSPTPSNEQFF. As DNA, the CDR3 is TGCGCCAGCAGCCCAACTCCCTCCAATGAGCAGTTCTTC.

The chain combines TRBV3-1 with TRBJ1-2; D possibly corresponds to TRBD1 (6 bases). The CDR3 length is 15 residues. Trimming took 0 bases from V and 3 from J, leaving 11 bases between them. Germline V CDR1 and CDR2: LGHDT, YNNKEL (reference sequence). Written as DNA, the CDR3 is TGTGCCAGCAGCCAAGATCCGGACAGATACTATGGCTACACCTTC. Encoded protein: CASSQDPDRYYGYTF.

The rearrangement joins TRBV24-1 to TRBJ1-5; TRBD1 matches at 7 bases. This CDR3 comprises 16 residues. Germline trimming cut 7 bases from V and 0 bases from J; bases unmatched to any gene: 8. Germline loops: CDR1 KGHDR, CDR2 SFDVKD. This chain's CDR3 is CATSPGQQYSNQPQHF. In DNA, the CDR3 is TGTGCCACCAGCCCGGGACAGCAGTATAGCAATCAGCCCCAGCATTTT.

This clonotype was recorded a few times. The chain uses TRBV27 and TRBJ2-7, with 10 bases aligning to TRBD2. The CDR3 covers 13 residues. V shed 6 bases and J 6 bases; nucleotides not matched to a gene: 5. The V gene's germline CDR1 is MNHEY and CDR2 SMNVEV (reference sequence). The CDR3 here is CASSTSGVSEQYF. CDR3 nucleotide sequence: TGTGCCAGCAGCACTAGCGGGGTGAGCGAGCAGTACTTC.

The chain joins TRBV5-1 to TRBJ1-2; no clear D. The V end lost 0 bases, the J end lost 1 base, and 10 bases lay between the germline ends. CDR3 length: 15 residues. The V gene's germline CDR1 is SGHRS and CDR2 YFSETQ. The CDR3 here is CASSLEANNNYGYTF. The CDR3 DNA reads as TGCGCCAGCAGCTTGGAAGCGAATAATAACTATGGCTACACCTTC. Looking up the rest from reference TRBV5-1 and TRBJ1-2 gives the full variable domain: KAGVTQTPRYLIKTRGQQVTLSCSPISGHRSVSWYQQTPGQGLQFLFEYFSETQRNKGNFPGRFSGRQFSNSRSEMNVSTLELGDSALYLCASSLEANNNYGYTFGSGTRLTVV.